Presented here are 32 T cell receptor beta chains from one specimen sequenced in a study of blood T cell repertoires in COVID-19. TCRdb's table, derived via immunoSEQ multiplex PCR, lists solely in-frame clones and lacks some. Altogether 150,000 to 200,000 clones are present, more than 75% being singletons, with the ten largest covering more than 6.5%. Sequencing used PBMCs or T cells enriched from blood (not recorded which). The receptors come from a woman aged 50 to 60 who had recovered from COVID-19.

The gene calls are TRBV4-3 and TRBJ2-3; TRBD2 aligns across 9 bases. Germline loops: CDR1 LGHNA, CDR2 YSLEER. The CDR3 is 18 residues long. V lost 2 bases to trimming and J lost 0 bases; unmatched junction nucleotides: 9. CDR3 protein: CASSQIPGTSSSTDTQYF. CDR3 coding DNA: TGCGCCAGCAGCCAAATACCCGGGACTAGCAGCAGCACAGATACGCAGTATTTT.

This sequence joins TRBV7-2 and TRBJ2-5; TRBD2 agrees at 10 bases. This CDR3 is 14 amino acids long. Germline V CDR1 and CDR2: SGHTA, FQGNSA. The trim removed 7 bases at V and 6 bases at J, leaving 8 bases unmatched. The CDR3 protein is CASMSAGGLKTQYF. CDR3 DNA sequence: TGTGCCAGCATGTCAGCGGGGGGGCTGAAGACCCAGTACTTC.

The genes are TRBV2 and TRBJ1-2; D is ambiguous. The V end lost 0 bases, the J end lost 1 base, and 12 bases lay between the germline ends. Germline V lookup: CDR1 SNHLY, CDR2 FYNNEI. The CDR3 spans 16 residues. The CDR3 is CASSEARWVNNYGYTF. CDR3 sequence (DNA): TGTGCCAGCAGTGAAGCGCGGTGGGTAAATAACTATGGCTACACCTTC. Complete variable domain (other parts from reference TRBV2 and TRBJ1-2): EPEVTQTPSHQVTQMGQEVILRCVPISNHLYFYWYRQILGQKVEFLVSFYNNEISEKSEIFDDQFSVERPDGSNFTLKIRSTKLEDSAMYFCASSEARWVNNYGYTFGSGTRLTVV.

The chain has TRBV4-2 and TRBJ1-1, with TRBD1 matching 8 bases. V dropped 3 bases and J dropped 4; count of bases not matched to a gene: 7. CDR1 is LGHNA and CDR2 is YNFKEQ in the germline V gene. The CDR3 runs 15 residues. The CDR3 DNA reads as TGTGCCAGCAGCCAGGAACAGGGGGTTGGCACTGAAGCTTTCTTT. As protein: CASSQEQGVGTEAFF.

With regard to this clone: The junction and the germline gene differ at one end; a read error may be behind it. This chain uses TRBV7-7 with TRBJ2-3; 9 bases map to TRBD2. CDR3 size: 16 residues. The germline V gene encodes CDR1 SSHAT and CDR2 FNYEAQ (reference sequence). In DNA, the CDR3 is TGTGCTAGCAGCTTAGCGCCTAGCGGGGGCACAGATACGCAGTATTTT. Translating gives CASSLAPSGGTDTQYF.

The CDR3 here is CAISESGVGADTQYF. Written as DNA, the CDR3 is TGTGCCATCAGTGAAAGCGGGGTAGGAGCCGATACGCAGTATTTT. The V and J genes are TRBV10-3 and TRBJ2-3; TRBD2 matches at 7 bases. CDR3 length: 15 amino acids. Germline CDR1 is ENHRY and CDR2 is SYGVKD. Trimming took 3 bases from V and 6 from J; bases not matched to a gene: 9.

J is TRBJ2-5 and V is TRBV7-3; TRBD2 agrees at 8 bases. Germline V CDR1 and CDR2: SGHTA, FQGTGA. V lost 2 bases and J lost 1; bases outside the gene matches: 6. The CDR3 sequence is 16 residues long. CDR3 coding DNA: TGTGCCAGCAGCTTACAGGCGGCGGGAGGCCAAGAGACCCAGTACTTC. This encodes CASSLQAAGGQETQYF.

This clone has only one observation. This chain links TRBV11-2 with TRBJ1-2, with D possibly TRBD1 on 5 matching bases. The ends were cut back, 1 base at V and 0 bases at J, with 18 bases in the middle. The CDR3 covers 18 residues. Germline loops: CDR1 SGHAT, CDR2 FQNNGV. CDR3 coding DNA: TGTGCCAGCAGCTTAGGACTTAGGGGTACCAAGTCTAACTATGGCTACACCTTC. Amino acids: CASSLGLRGTKSNYGYTF.

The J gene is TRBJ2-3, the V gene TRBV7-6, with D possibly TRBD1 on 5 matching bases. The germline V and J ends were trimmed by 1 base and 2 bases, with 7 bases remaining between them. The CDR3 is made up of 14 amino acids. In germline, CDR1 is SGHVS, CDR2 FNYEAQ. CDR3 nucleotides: TGTGCCAGCAGCTTAGAAGGGGTCACAGATACGCAGTATTTT. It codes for CASSLEGVTDTQYF.

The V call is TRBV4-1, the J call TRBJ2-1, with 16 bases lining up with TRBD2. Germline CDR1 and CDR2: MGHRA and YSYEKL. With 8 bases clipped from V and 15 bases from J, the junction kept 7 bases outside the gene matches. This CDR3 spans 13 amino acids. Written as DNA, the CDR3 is TGCGCCAGCTCCGGGACTAGCGGGGGGGTTCCGTTCTTC. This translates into CASSGTSGGVPFF.

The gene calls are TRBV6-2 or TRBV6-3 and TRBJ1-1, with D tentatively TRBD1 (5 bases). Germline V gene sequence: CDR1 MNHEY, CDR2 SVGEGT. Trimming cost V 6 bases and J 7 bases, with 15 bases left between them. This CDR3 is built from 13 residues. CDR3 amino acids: CASSWVGPSEAFF. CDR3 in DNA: TGTGCCAGCAGCTGGGTGGGGCCCAGTGAAGCTTTCTTT.

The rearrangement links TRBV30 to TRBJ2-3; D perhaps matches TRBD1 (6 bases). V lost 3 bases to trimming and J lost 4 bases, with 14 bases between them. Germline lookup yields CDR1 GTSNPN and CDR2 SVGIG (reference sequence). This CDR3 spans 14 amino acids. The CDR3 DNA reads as TGTGCCTGGAGCCTAGGGGGTTCCGCAGATACGCAGTATTTT. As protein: CAWSLGGSADTQYF.

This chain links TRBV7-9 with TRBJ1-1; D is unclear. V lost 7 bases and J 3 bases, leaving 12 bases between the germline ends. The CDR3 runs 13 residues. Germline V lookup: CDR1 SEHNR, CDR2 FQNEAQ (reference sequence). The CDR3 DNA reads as TGTGCCAGCACCTACACGGGGTACACTGAAGCTTTCTTT. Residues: CASTYTGYTEAFF.

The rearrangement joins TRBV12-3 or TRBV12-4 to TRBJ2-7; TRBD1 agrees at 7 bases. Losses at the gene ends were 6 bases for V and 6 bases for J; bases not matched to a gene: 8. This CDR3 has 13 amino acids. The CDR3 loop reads CASSIQQGSEQYF. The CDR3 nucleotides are TGTGCCAGCAGCATACAACAGGGGAGCGAGCAGTACTTC.

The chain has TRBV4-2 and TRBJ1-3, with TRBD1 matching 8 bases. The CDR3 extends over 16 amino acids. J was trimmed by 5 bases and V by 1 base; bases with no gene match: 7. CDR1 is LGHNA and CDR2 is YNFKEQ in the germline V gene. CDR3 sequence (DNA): TGTGCCAGCAGCCAAGGGGAAAGGACAGGGAGAAACACCATATATTTT. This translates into CASSQGERTGRNTIYF.

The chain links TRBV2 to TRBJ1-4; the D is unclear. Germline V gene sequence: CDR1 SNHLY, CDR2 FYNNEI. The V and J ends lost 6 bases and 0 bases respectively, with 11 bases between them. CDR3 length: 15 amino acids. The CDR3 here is CASRNNRPTNEKLFF. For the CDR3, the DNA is TGTGCCAGCAGGAATAACAGACCAACTAATGAAAAACTGTTTTTT.

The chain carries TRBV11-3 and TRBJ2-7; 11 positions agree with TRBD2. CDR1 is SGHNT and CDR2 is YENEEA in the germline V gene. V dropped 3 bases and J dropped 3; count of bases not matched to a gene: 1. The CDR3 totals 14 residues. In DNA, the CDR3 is TGTGCCAGCAGCTTTGGACTAGCGGGCTACGAGCAGTACTTC. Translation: CASSFGLAGYEQYF.

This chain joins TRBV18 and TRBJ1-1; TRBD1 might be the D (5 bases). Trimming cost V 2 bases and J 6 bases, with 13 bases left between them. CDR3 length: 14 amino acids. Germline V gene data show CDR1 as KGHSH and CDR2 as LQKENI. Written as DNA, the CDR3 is TGTGCCAGCTCACCAACCAGGGCTGGCGCTGAAGCTTTCTTT. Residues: CASSPTRAGAEAFF.

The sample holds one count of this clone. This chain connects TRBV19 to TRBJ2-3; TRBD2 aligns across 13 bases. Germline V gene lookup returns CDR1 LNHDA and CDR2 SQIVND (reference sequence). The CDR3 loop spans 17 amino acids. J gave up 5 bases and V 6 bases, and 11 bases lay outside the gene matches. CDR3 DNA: TGTGCCAGTAGGAACATACTAGCGGGGGGGCAAGGAGATACGCAGTATTTT. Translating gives CASRNILAGGQGDTQYF.

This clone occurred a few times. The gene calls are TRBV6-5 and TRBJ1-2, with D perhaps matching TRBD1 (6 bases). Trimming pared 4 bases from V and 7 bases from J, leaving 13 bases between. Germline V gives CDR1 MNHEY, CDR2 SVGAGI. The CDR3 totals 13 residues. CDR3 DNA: TGTGCCAGCAGTTTCCGAGTCAGGGGTGGCTACACCTTC. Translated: CASSFRVRGGYTF.

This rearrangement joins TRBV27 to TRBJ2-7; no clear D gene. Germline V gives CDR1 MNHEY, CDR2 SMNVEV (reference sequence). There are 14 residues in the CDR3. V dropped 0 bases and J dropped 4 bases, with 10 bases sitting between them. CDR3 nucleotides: TGTGCCAGCAGTTTATCGAGAGGCAATTACGAGCAGTACTTC. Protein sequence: CASSLSRGNYEQYF.

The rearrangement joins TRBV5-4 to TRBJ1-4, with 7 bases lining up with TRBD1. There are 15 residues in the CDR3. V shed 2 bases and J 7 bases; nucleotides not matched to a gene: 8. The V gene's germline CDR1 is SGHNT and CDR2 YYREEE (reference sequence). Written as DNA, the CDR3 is TGTGCCAGCAGCTTACCGGGACAGCCTGCTGAAAAACTGTTTTTT. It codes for CASSLPGQPAEKLFF.

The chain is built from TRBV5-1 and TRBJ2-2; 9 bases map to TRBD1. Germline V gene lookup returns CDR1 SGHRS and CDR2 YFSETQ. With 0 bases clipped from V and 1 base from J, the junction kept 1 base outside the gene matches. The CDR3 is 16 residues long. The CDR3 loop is CASSLGDRVNTGELFF. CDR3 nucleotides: TGCGCCAGCAGCTTGGGGGACAGGGTGAACACCGGGGAGCTGTTTTTT.

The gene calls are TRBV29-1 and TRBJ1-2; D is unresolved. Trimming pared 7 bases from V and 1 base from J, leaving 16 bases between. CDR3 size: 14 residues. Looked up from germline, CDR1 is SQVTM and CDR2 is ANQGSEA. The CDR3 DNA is TGCAGCGCCGGTCGTCGGGGAAATAACTATGGCTACACCTTC. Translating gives CSAGRRGNNYGYTF.

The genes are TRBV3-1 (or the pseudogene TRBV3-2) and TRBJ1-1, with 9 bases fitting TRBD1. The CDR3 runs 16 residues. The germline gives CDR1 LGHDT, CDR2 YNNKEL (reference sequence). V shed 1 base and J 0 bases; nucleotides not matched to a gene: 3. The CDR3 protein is CASSQGTGAMNTEAFF. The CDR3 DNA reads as TGTGCCAGCAGCCAAGGGACAGGGGCAATGAACACTGAAGCTTTCTTT.

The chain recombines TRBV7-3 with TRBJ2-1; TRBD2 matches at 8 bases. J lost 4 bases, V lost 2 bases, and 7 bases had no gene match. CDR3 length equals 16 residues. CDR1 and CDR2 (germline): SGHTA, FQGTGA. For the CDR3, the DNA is TGTGCCAGCAGCTTAGGTTTGGGACTAGGGTACAATGAGCAGTTCTTC. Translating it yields CASSLGLGLGYNEQFF.

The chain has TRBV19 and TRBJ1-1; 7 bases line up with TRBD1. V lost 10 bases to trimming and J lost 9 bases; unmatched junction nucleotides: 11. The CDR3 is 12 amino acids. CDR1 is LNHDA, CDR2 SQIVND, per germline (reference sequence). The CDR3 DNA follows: TGTGCCACCCAGACAGGGTTAGCGAAAGCTTTCTTT. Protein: CATQTGLAKAFF.

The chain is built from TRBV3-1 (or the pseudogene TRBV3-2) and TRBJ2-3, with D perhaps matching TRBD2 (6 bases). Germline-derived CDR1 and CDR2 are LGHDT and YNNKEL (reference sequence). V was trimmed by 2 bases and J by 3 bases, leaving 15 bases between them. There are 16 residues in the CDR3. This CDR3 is CASSQRGAGRTDTQYF. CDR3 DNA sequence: TGTGCCAGCAGCCAAAGAGGGGCGGGGCGGACAGATACGCAGTATTTT.

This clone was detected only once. CDR3 sequence: CASSVGEGFYNEQFF. For the CDR3, the DNA is TGTGCCAGCAGCGTAGGGGAGGGATTCTACAATGAGCAGTTCTTC. V and J are TRBV9 and TRBJ2-1, with 7 nucleotides matching TRBD2. This CDR3 contains 15 residues. After removal of 0 bases from V and 3 bases from J, the junction contained 3 bases not matched to a gene. Germline V gene data show CDR1 as SGDLS and CDR2 as YYNGEE.

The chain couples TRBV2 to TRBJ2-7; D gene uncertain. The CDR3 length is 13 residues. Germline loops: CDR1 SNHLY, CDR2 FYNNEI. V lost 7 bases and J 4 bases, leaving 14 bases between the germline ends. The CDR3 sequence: CASKRSPEYEQYF. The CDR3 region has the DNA TGTGCCAGCAAACGGAGCCCCGAATACGAGCAGTACTTC.

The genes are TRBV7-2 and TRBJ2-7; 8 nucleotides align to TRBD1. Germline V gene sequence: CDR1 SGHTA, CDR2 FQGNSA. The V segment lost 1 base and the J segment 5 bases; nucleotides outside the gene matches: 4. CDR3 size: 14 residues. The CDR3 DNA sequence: TGTGCCAGCAGCTTAGTCAGGGGGCCCCACGAGCAGTACTTC. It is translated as CASSLVRGPHEQYF.

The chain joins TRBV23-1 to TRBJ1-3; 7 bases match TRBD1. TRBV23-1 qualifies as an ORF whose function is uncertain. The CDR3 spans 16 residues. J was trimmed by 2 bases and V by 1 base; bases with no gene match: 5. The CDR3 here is CASSQCLGQAGNTIYF. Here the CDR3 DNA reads TGCGCCAGCAGTCAATGCCTCGGACAGGCTGGAAACACCATATATTTT.